The 21 T cell receptor beta chains listed next were all sequenced from one sample in a study of Ad26.COV2.S vaccination and SARS-CoV-2 variants. Treatment specified: roughly 19 received Ad26.COV2.S at low or high dose, single or two shots; five or six received placebo; per-sample allocation not given. It was on day 63 after the first vaccine or placebo injection that samples were taken. Some clones are missing from TCRdb's copy, which holds only in-frame ones; the method was immunoSEQ multiplex PCR. Of some 330,000 clones listed, under 90% were seen once; the top ten hold approximately 5.8%. Source: peripheral blood, taken in a trial of Ad26.COV2.S vaccine versus placebo. The receptors derive from a person between 18 and 59 years old who received the Ad26.COV2.S COVID-19 vaccine or a placebo.

The chain employs TRBV11-2 and TRBJ2-5; 8 nucleotides line up with TRBD1. CDR3 length: 16 amino acids. CDR1 is SGHAT, CDR2 FQNNGV, per germline. Trimming took 2 bases from V and 4 from J; bases not matched to a gene: 9. The CDR3 DNA sequence: TGTGCCAGCAGCTTATCCAGGGGGCGATTAGGAGAGACCCAGTACTTC. Translation: CASSLSRGRLGETQYF.

The rearrangement links TRBV6-2 or TRBV6-3 to TRBJ2-4; possibly TRBD1 or TRBD2 for D (5 bases each). V was trimmed by 2 bases and J by 3 bases, leaving 14 bases between them. The CDR3 spans 16 residues. The V gene's germline CDR1 is MNHEY and CDR2 SVGEGT. The CDR3 region has the DNA TGTGCCAGCAGTTACATGGGGCTAGCTGTCAAAAACATTCAGTACTTC. Protein: CASSYMGLAVKNIQYF.

The CDR3 sequence is CASSSPEETSGRYNEQFF. The CDR3, as DNA: TGTGCCAGCAGTAGCCCCGAGGAGACTAGCGGGCGATACAATGAGCAGTTCTTC. The genes are TRBV6-2 or TRBV6-3 and TRBJ2-1; TRBD2 matches at 10 bases. Germline lookup yields CDR1 MNHEY and CDR2 SVGEGT. The ends lost 5 bases at V and 4 bases at J; junction bases unmatched: 14. The CDR3 consists of 18 residues.

J is TRBJ1-5 and V is TRBV7-8; tentatively, D is TRBD1 (5 bases). The CDR3 is 14 amino acids. Trimming cost V 5 bases and J 7 bases, with 15 bases left between them. Germline V CDR1 and CDR2: SGHVS, FQNEAQ. The CDR3 loop reads CASSPLRGGQPQHF. CDR3 coding DNA: TGTGCCAGCAGCCCGCTGCGGGGCGGGCAGCCCCAGCATTTT.

This rearrangement joins TRBV25-1 to TRBJ2-1; 13 nucleotides align to TRBD2. The CDR3 loop spans 16 amino acids. Per germline, CDR1 MGHDK and CDR2 SYGVNS. V trimming: 8 bases; J trimming: 6 bases; junction bases outside the gene matches: 10. CDR3 sequence (DNA): TGTGCCAGCGGTCCCTGGACTAGCGGGAGTATCAATGAGCAGTTCTTC. Translation gives CASGPWTSGSINEQFF.

V gene TRBV30 combines with J gene TRBJ2-1, with 8 nucleotides matching TRBD1. V shed 1 base and J 7 bases; nucleotides not matched to a gene: 6. Germline CDR1 and CDR2: GTSNPN and SVGIG (reference sequence). The CDR3 has 14 amino acids. The CDR3 coding sequence is TGTGCCTGGAGTGAGGGACAGGTAGTAAATGAGCAGTTCTTC. Translation: CAWSEGQVVNEQFF.

The gene calls are TRBV21-1 and TRBJ1-3. TRBV21-1 is a listed pseudogene. There are 16 residues in the CDR3. The CDR3 loop is CASSKNPGFSGNTIYF. The CDR3 bases are TGTGCCAGCAGCAAGAATCCGGGTTTCTCTGGAAACACCATATATTTT.

CDR3 nucleotide sequence: TGCGCCAGCAGCCAAGATCGGGCGGGGATCACAGATACGCAGTATTTT. Residues: CASSQDRAGITDTQYF. The J gene is TRBJ2-3, the V gene TRBV4-3; possibly TRBD2 for D (6 bases). In germline, CDR1 is LGHNA, CDR2 YSLEER. CDR3 size: 16 residues. Between the trimmed V and J ends, which lost 0 bases and 2 bases, there was a span of 12 bases.

This clone was found once. V gene TRBV11-1 combines with J gene TRBJ1-1; a possible D gene is TRBD1 (6 bases). The CDR3 is made up of 14 amino acids. Germline V lookup: CDR1 SGHAT, CDR2 FQDESV (reference sequence). Trimming removed 5 bases at V and 7 bases at J, with 17 bases between. The CDR3 DNA is TGTGCCAGCAGCCTTACATCTAACAGGGTTGAAGCTTTCTTT. Residues: CASSLTSNRVEAFF. The variable domain in full, with the rest retrieved from reference TRBV11-1 and TRBJ1-1, is EAEVAQSPRYKITEKSQAVAFWCDPISGHATLYWYRQILGQGPELLVQFQDESVVDDSQLPKDRFSAERLKGVDSTLKIQPAELGDSAMYLCASSLTSNRVEAFFGQGTRLTVV.

This chain uses TRBV4-1 with TRBJ2-2, with 7 bases fitting TRBD1. The CDR3 has 18 amino acids. With 4 bases clipped from V and 0 bases from J, the junction kept 11 bases outside the gene matches. CDR1 is MGHRA, CDR2 YSYEKL, per germline. CDR3 in amino acids: CASSPRAGTAANTGELFF. In DNA form, the CDR3 reads TGCGCCAGCAGCCCCCGCGCCGGGACAGCGGCGAACACCGGGGAGCTGTTTTTT.

The J gene is TRBJ1-6, the V gene TRBV18; D ambiguous. The length of the CDR3 is 18 residues. Trimming took 2 bases from V and 6 from J, leaving 20 bases between them. Germline loops: CDR1 KGHSH, CDR2 LQKENI. CDR3 loop: CASSPEDRTVYFNSPLHF. The CDR3 nucleotides are TGTGCCAGCTCACCAGAAGATCGGACGGTTTACTTTAATTCACCCCTCCACTTT.

The chain uses TRBV5-6 and TRBJ2-5; D perhaps matches TRBD1 (7 bases). CDR1 SGHDT and CDR2 YYEEEE come from the germline V gene. Trimming removed 0 bases at V and 7 bases at J, with 13 bases between. The CDR3 consists of 14 residues. The CDR3 here is CASSLEGTAGTQYF. CDR3 nucleotide sequence: TGTGCCAGCAGCTTGGAAGGGACAGCGGGGACCCAGTACTTC.

This clone was counted between two and nine times. The chain employs TRBV4-2 and TRBJ1-3; no definite D call. This CDR3 contains 14 residues. The V gene's germline CDR1 is LGHNA and CDR2 YNFKEQ. V was cut by 5 bases and J by 4 bases, with 12 bases left in between. The chain's CDR3 is CASSEPGSGNTIYF. The CDR3 region has the DNA TGTGCCAGCAGCGAACCGGGGAGCGGAAACACCATATATTTT.

The chain has TRBV7-8 and TRBJ2-1; a weak D match, TRBD2 (6 bases). The V gene lost 1 base and the J gene lost 12 bases, with 10 bases spanning the gap. The CDR3 extends over 12 amino acids. Germline V gives CDR1 SGHVS, CDR2 FQNEAQ. For the CDR3, the DNA is TGTGCCAGCAGCTTAGACGTGGGGGGGCAGTTCTTC. The encoded protein is CASSLDVGGQFF.

The J gene is TRBJ2-5, the V gene TRBV12-5, with 10 bases matching TRBD1. The junction had 8 bases not matched to a gene; V was cut back by 2 bases and J by 5 bases. Germline V gene lookup returns CDR1 LGHNT and CDR2 FRNRAP. The CDR3 sequence is 16 residues long. CDR3 protein: CASGLFMTGGDETQYF. The DNA of the CDR3 is TGTGCTAGTGGTTTGTTCATGACAGGGGGCGACGAGACCCAGTACTTC. Based on the CDR3 plus reference TRBV12-5 and TRBJ2-5, the full variable domain is DARVTQTPRHKVTEMGQEVTMRCQPILGHNTVFWYRQTMMQGLELLAYFRNRAPLDDSGMPKDRFSAEMPDATLATLKIQPSEPRDSAVYFCASGLFMTGGDETQYFGPGTRLLVL.

The chain is built from TRBV18 and TRBJ1-2, with D unresolved. The CDR3 consists of 12 residues. The germline gives CDR1 KGHSH, CDR2 LQKENI. Trimming shortened V by 4 bases and J by 3 bases, and 6 bases separated the two germline ends. CDR3 DNA sequence: TGTGCCAGCTCACTTACCGACTATGGCTACACCTTC. Protein product: CASSLTDYGYTF.

Only one count was recorded for this clone. The V gene is TRBV7-6, the J gene TRBJ1-6; no firm D call. This CDR3 is built from 17 residues. Germline V gene lookup returns CDR1 SGHVS and CDR2 FNYEAQ. The ends were cut back, 1 base at V and 0 bases at J, with 10 bases in the middle. The CDR3 spells CASSLEAASSYNSPLHF. The CDR3 bases are TGTGCCAGCAGCTTAGAAGCAGCGAGCTCCTATAATTCACCCCTCCACTTT.

The chain uses TRBV7-9 and TRBJ2-3; D not resolved. V was clipped by 6 bases and J by 4 bases, with 11 bases between them. CDR1 and CDR2 (germline): SEHNR, FQNEAQ (reference sequence). CDR3 size: 13 residues. CDR3 nucleotide sequence: TGTGCCAGCAGATCGTTGGGGTCAGATACGCAGTATTTT. It yields the protein CASRSLGSDTQYF.

The V and J genes are TRBV7-6 and TRBJ2-7, with 7 bases fitting TRBD1. The CDR3 totals 14 residues. J gave up 0 bases and V 6 bases, and 5 bases lay outside the gene matches. Germline V CDR1 and CDR2: SGHVS, FNYEAQ. This CDR3 reads CASSVGQDSYEQYF. For the CDR3, the DNA is TGTGCCAGCAGTGTCGGACAGGACTCCTACGAGCAGTACTTC.

The rearrangement joins TRBV3-1 (or the pseudogene TRBV3-2) to TRBJ2-7; TRBD1 matches 8 bases. Germline V lookup: CDR1 LGHDT, CDR2 YNNKEL (reference sequence). Germline trimming cut 4 bases from V and 9 bases from J; bases unmatched to any gene: 20. The CDR3 runs to 17 residues. CDR3 nucleotide sequence: TGTGCCAGCAGCCGGGCTTTTTCCGGGACAGGAGCGGATCGGCAGTACTTC. Its protein product is CASSRAFSGTGADRQYF.

This rearrangement joins TRBV5-4 to TRBJ2-2; 15 nucleotides align to TRBD2. Trimming took 4 bases from V and 7 from J; bases not matched to a gene: 11. Looked up from germline, CDR1 is SGHNT and CDR2 is YYREEE (reference sequence). The CDR3 is made up of 18 amino acids. CDR3 loop: CASSPGLAGGQGIGELFF. As DNA, the CDR3 is TGTGCCAGCAGCCCCGGACTAGCGGGGGGGCAGGGAATCGGGGAGCTGTTTTTT.